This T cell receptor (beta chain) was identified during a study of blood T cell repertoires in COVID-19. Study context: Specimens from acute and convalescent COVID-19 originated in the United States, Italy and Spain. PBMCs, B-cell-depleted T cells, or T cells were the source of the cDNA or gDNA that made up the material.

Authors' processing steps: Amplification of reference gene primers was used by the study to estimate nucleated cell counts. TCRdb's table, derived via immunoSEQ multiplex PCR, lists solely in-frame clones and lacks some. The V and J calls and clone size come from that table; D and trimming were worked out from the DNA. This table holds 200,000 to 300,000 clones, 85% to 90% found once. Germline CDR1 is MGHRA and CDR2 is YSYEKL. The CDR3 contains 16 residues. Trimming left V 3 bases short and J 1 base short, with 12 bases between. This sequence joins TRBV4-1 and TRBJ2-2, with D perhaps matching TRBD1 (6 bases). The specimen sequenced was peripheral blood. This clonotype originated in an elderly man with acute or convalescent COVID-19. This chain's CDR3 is CASSHQNRVNTGELFF. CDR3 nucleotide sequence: TGCGCCAGCAGCCATCAAAACAGGGTGAACACCGGGGAGCTGTTTTTT.